This record looks at one T cell receptor beta chain sequence and its context. These data originate in a study of OX40 agonist ivuxolimab in advanced cancers. About the study: Across the patients, intravenous ivuxolimab was delivered every 2 weeks at 0.01 to 10 mg/kg.

The V and J ends lost 1 base and 1 base respectively, with 4 bases between them. The CDR3 consists of 13 residues. Germline CDR1 SGHAT, CDR2 FQNNGV. The protocol was immunoSEQ multiplex PCR, while the TCRdb copy is restricted to in-frame clones and leaves out a portion. The table lists about 80,000 clones, about 92% of them singletons, with about 8.6% in the top ten. Patients with a history of autoimmune disease or on systemic immunosuppression were excluded. Samples of blood were obtained at baseline, on cycle 4 day 1, and on cycle 7 day 1. The origin of this receptor is an adult with an advanced solid tumor such as melanoma, head and neck, liver or kidney cancer. The chain joins TRBV11-2 to TRBJ1-1; no firm D call. The sample in question was CD4+ or CD8+ T cells sorted from blood, obtained in a trial of the OX40 agonist ivuxolimab. The CDR3 DNA sequence: TGTGCCAGCAGCTTAGCGGGGAACACTGAAGCTTTCTTT. Translated, it gives CASSLAGNTEAFF.